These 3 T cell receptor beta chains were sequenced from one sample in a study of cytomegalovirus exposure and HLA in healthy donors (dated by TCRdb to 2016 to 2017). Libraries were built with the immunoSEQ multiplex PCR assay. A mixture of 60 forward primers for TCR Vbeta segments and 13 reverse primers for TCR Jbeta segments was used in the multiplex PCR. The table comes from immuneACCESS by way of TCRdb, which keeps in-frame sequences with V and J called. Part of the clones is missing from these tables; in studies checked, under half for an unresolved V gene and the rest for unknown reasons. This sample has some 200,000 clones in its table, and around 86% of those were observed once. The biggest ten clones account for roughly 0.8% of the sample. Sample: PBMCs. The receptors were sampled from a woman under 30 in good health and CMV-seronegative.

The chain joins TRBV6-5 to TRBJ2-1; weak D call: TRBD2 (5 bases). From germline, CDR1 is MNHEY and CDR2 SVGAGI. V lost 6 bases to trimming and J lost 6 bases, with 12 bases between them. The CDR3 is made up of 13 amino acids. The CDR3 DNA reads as TGTGCCAGCAGGTGGCGAGGGTCCAATGAGCAGTTCTTC. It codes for CASRWRGSNEQFF.

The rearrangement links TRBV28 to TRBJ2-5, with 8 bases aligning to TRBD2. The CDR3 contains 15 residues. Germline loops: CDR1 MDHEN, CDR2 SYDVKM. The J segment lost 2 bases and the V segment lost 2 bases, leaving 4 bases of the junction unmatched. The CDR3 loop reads CASSLPAGAQETQYF. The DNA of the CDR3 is TGTGCCAGCAGTTTACCAGCGGGGGCTCAAGAGACCCAGTACTTC.

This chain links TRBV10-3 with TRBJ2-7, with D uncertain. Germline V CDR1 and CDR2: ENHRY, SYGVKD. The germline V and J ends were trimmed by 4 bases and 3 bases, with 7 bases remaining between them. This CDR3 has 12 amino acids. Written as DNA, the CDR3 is TGTGCCATCAGTGGTTCCTTCTACGAGCAGTACTTC. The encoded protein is CAISGSFYEQYF.